Listed here are 30 T cell receptor beta chains from one sample, sequenced in a study of cytomegalovirus exposure and HLA in healthy donors. 60 Vbeta and 13 Jbeta primers were used in PCR. Generated by immunoSEQ multiplex PCR, the TCRdb table keeps only in-frame clones and is missing some. Found here are 110,000 to 150,000 clones, less than 85% of them singletons; the top ten hold just over 8.5%. What was sequenced was PBMCs. The receptors here all came from a woman between 50 and 59 years old in good health and CMV-seropositive.

The chain employs TRBV14 and TRBJ2-5, with 8 bases lining up with TRBD1. The CDR3 is 15 residues long. Germline trimming cut 8 bases from V and 5 bases from J; bases unmatched to any gene: 13. CDR1 is SGHDN and CDR2 is FVKESK in the germline V gene. The CDR3, as DNA: TGTGCCAGCCGCCCAGGGACAGGACCAGGGGAGACCCAGTACTTC. It encodes CASRPGTGPGETQYF.

J is TRBJ1-6 and V is TRBV6-6; D unresolved. V was trimmed by 4 bases and J by 7 bases, leaving 5 bases between them. Germline loops: CDR1 MNHNY, CDR2 SVGAGI (reference sequence). This CDR3 spans 12 amino acids. The CDR3 reads CASSSGNSPLHF. In DNA, the CDR3 is TGTGCCAGCAGTTCGGGGAATTCACCCCTCCACTTT.

The chain employs TRBV29-1 and TRBJ1-4, with unresolved D. There are 15 residues in the CDR3. The ends were cut back, 3 bases at V and 5 bases at J, with 16 bases in the middle. Per germline, CDR1 SQVTM and CDR2 ANQGSEA. The CDR3 protein is CSVDGTTGSNEKLFF. CDR3 sequence (DNA): TGCAGCGTTGATGGAACGACGGGTTCCAATGAAAAACTGTTTTTT.

This chain links TRBV6-4 with TRBJ1-5, with 7 bases lining up with TRBD1. The ends lost 5 bases at V and 4 bases at J; junction bases unmatched: 8. The germline V gene has CDR1 MRHNA and CDR2 SNTAGT. There are 15 residues in the CDR3. As DNA, the CDR3 is TGTGCCAGCAGTCCTACCGGGACAGATAATCAGCCCCAGCATTTT. Encoded protein: CASSPTGTDNQPQHF.

J is TRBJ1-5 and V is TRBV2, with D possibly TRBD1 on 5 matching bases. V was pared by 4 bases and J by 7 bases, with 11 bases between. Germline CDR1 is SNHLY and CDR2 is FYNNEI. There are 13 residues in the CDR3. The DNA of the CDR3 is TGTGCCAGCAGTGTTTGGGGCCACCAGCCCCAGCATTTT. It translates to CASSVWGHQPQHF.

The chain couples TRBV28 to TRBJ1-1; tentative D call: TRBD1 (5 bases). V lost 3 bases and J lost 2, with 13 bases in between. The CDR3 extends over 15 amino acids. Looked up from germline, CDR1 is MDHEN and CDR2 is SYDVKM. The CDR3 DNA reads TGTGCCAGCAGTTTGTTGGGGCAGGGTAACACTGAAGCTTTCTTT. Protein product: CASSLLGQGNTEAFF.

This clone has only one observation. This rearrangement joins TRBV5-1 to TRBJ2-1; D might be TRBD1 (6 bases). This CDR3 contains 15 residues. The V and J ends lost 0 bases and 6 bases respectively, with 13 bases between them. The germline CDR1 and CDR2 sequences are SGHRS and YFSETQ. The CDR3: CASSLGQGKGNEQFF. In DNA, the CDR3 is TGCGCCAGCAGCTTGGGCCAGGGGAAAGGCAATGAGCAGTTCTTC.

This clone appeared once. The gene calls are TRBV5-1 and TRBJ2-1, with D hard to call. This CDR3 spans 15 amino acids. Germline lookup yields CDR1 SGHRS and CDR2 YFSETQ. Deletions cut 1 base from V and 0 bases from J, with 8 bases between. CDR3 loop: CASSLSESSYNEQFF. As DNA, the CDR3 is TGCGCCAGCAGCTTGTCAGAAAGCTCCTACAATGAGCAGTTCTTC. Full variable domain (remainder filled in from reference TRBV5-1 and TRBJ2-1): KAGVTQTPRYLIKTRGQQVTLSCSPISGHRSVSWYQQTPGQGLQFLFEYFSETQRNKGNFPGRFSGRQFSNSRSEMNVSTLELGDSALYLCASSLSESSYNEQFFGPGTRLTVL.

The chain combines TRBV5-1 with TRBJ1-2; 10 bases are a match to TRBD1. J gave up 0 bases and V 3 bases, and 5 bases lay outside the gene matches. The germline V gene has CDR1 SGHRS and CDR2 YFSETQ. The CDR3 is 16 amino acids. The CDR3 nucleotides are TGCGCCAGCAGCTCCTCCGGGACAGGGGCTAACTATGGCTACACCTTC. This codes for CASSSSGTGANYGYTF.

V and J are TRBV18 and TRBJ1-5, with 10 positions matching TRBD1. The CDR3 contains 17 residues. V was clipped by 4 bases and J by 3 bases; unmatched bases: 9. Germline V gene lookup returns CDR1 KGHSH and CDR2 LQKENI. The DNA for the CDR3 is TGTGCCAGCTCACGAACCGGGACAGGGGATCCCAATCAGCCCCAGCATTTT. Translating it yields CASSRTGTGDPNQPQHF. The whole variable domain, remainder taken from reference TRBV18 and TRBJ1-5, is NAGVMQNPRHLVRRRGQEARLRCSPMKGHSHVYWYRQLPEEGLKFMVYLQKENIIDESGMPKERFSAEFPKEGPSILRIQQVVRGDSAAYFCASSRTGTGDPNQPQHFGDGTRLSIL.

The genes are TRBV7-3 and TRBJ2-5; TRBD1 matches 7 bases. The CDR3 runs 14 residues. V gave up 3 bases and J gave up 4 bases; unmatched junction bases: 5. CDR1 and CDR2 (germline): SGHTA, FQGTGA. In DNA, the CDR3 is TGTGCCAGCAGCTTGACAGGGTGGCGAGAGACCCAGTACTTC. This sequence encodes CASSLTGWRETQYF.

The rearrangement links TRBV6-5 to TRBJ1-6, with TRBD1 as a possible D gene (5 bases). There are 15 residues in the CDR3. The germline CDR1 and CDR2 sequences are MNHEY and SVGAGI. V was clipped by 3 bases and J by 7 bases, with 13 bases between them. In DNA form, the CDR3 reads TGTGCCAGCAGTTATGATACAGGCCCCAATTCACCCCTCCACTTT. Translation gives CASSYDTGPNSPLHF.

This chain links TRBV28 with TRBJ2-4; 7 nucleotides match TRBD1. The CDR3 length is 15 residues. The V and J ends lost 5 bases and 3 bases, in that order; junction bases with no gene match: 7. Germline V gives CDR1 MDHEN, CDR2 SYDVKM. DNA of the CDR3: TGTGCCAGCAGTCCTGAAGACAGGGACAAAAACATTCAGTACTTC. This translates into CASSPEDRDKNIQYF. The full variable domain, with the rest looked up from reference TRBV28 and TRBJ2-4, is DVKVTQSSRYLVKRTGEKVFLECVQDMDHENMFWYRQDPGLGLRLIYFSYDVKMKEKGDIPEGYSVSREKKERFSLILESASTNQTSMYLCASSPEDRDKNIQYFGAGTRLSVL.

This chain links TRBV7-3 with TRBJ1-1; D is ambiguous. V lost 5 bases and J 0 bases, leaving 13 bases between the germline ends. The CDR3 totals 15 residues. Looked up from germline, CDR1 is SGHTA and CDR2 is FQGTGA. The CDR3 is CASSALEHLNTEAFF. CDR3 coding DNA: TGTGCCAGCAGCGCCCTCGAACATTTGAACACTGAAGCTTTCTTT.

This sequence joins TRBV19 and TRBJ1-5; TRBD1 matches at 7 bases. The V and J ends lost 3 bases and 0 bases, in that order; junction bases with no gene match: 5. Germline V gene data show CDR1 as LNHDA and CDR2 as SQIVND (reference sequence). This CDR3 has 16 amino acids. The CDR3 region is CASSMPGTVSNQPQHF. In DNA, the CDR3 is TGTGCCAGTAGTATGCCCGGGACAGTTAGCAATCAGCCCCAGCATTTT.

J is TRBJ2-5 and V is TRBV6-1; D not certain. The V and J ends lost 3 bases and 2 bases respectively, with 7 bases between them. The CDR3 loop spans 13 amino acids. Germline V gives CDR1 MNHNS, CDR2 SASEGT. The CDR3 spells CASSEAAQETQYF. The CDR3 DNA follows: TGTGCCAGCAGTGAGGCGGCGCAAGAGACCCAGTACTTC.

The V gene is TRBV21-1, the J gene TRBJ2-2; TRBD2 was called by the table and not checked on the DNA. TRBV21-1 is a documented pseudogene. The CDR3 contains 17 residues. CDR3 protein: CASSKERGGAFSGELFF. The CDR3 DNA follows: TGTGCCAGCAGCAAAGAGCGCGGGGGGGCCTTTTCCGGGGAGCTGTTTTTT.

This clone was counted between two and nine times. The chain is built from TRBV27 and TRBJ2-7; weak D call: TRBD1 (5 bases). The CDR3 is 15 residues long. In germline, CDR1 is MNHEY, CDR2 SMNVEV (reference sequence). Between the trimmed V and J ends, which lost 3 bases and 2 bases, there was a span of 14 bases. The CDR3 reads CASSLVFGRAYEQYF. CDR3 DNA: TGTGCCAGCAGTTTGGTCTTCGGCAGGGCCTACGAGCAGTACTTC.

This chain connects TRBV5-4 to TRBJ1-3; 7 nucleotides match TRBD1. Germline loops: CDR1 SGHNT, CDR2 YYREEE (reference sequence). V gave up 2 bases and J gave up 0 bases; unmatched junction bases: 2. This CDR3 has 15 amino acids. CDR3 coding DNA: TGTGCCAGCAGCTTCGACAGGGCCTCTGGAAACACCATATATTTT. Translated: CASSFDRASGNTIYF.

The rearrangement uses TRBV7-9 and TRBJ1-5; the D gene is possibly TRBD1 (5 bases). Trimming left V 5 bases short and J 9 bases short, with 14 bases between. CDR1 and CDR2 (germline): SEHNR, FQNEAQ (reference sequence). This CDR3 region has 13 residues. The CDR3 region has the DNA TGTGCCAGCAGCCCCGAAGGGGTTGGGCCCCAGCATTTT. The encoded protein is CASSPEGVGPQHF.

The chain has TRBV6-6 and TRBJ1-6; 9 bases are shared with TRBD1. Germline V CDR1 and CDR2: MNHNY, SVGAGI (reference sequence). This CDR3 contains 13 residues. V was clipped by 7 bases and J by 10 bases; unmatched bases: 5. The CDR3 DNA sequence: TGTGCCAGCAAGGGACAGGGCCACTCACCCCTCCACTTT. Translating it yields CASKGQGHSPLHF.

This chain connects TRBV19 to TRBJ1-1; the D is unclear. The CDR3 runs 13 residues. Germline CDR1 LNHDA, CDR2 SQIVND (reference sequence). The ends were cut back, 5 bases at V and 5 bases at J, with 12 bases in the middle. CDR3 DNA sequence: TGTGCCAGTAGTCGCACAACGGGGACTGAAGCTTTCTTT. Its protein is CASSRTTGTEAFF.

The count of this clone is one. The chain is built from TRBV5-6 and TRBJ2-1; TRBD1 might be the D (5 bases). In germline, CDR1 is SGHDT, CDR2 YYEEEE. The CDR3 extends over 15 amino acids. Deletions cut 0 bases from V and 6 bases from J, with 13 bases between. CDR3 bases: TGTGCCAGCAGCTTGGAAAACAGGAACCCCAATGAGCAGTTCTTC. Translated, it gives CASSLENRNPNEQFF.

In its sample, this clone was seen once. This sequence joins TRBV19 and TRBJ1-5; D is unresolved. From germline, CDR1 is LNHDA and CDR2 SQIVND (reference sequence). V lost 3 bases and J 5 bases, leaving 14 bases between the germline ends. The CDR3 spans 15 residues. This CDR3 reads CASSITASYDQPQHF. The CDR3 nucleotides are TGTGCCAGTAGTATCACAGCATCCTATGATCAGCCCCAGCATTTT.

V is TRBV7-9 and J is TRBJ2-7; 9 bases are a match to TRBD1. CDR1 SEHNR and CDR2 FQNEAQ come from the germline V gene (reference sequence). The CDR3 sequence is 14 residues long. V dropped 5 bases and J dropped 5; count of bases not matched to a gene: 7. The chain's CDR3 is CASSVGQGHHEQYF. For the CDR3, the DNA is TGTGCCAGCAGCGTGGGACAGGGCCACCACGAGCAGTACTTC.

This clone has just one count. The V call is TRBV28, the J call TRBJ2-7; 10 bases are shared with TRBD1. CDR1 and CDR2 (germline): MDHEN, SYDVKM. J was trimmed by 3 bases and V by 5 bases; bases with no gene match: 7. The CDR3 runs 15 residues. The CDR3 coding sequence is TGTGCCAGCAGTCGACGAGGGACAGGGGACTACGAGCAGTACTTC. Translating gives CASSRRGTGDYEQYF.

The CDR3 DNA is TGCAGCGTTAAGATGGACAGGTCTGGAAACACCATATATTTT. Amino acids: CSVKMDRSGNTIYF. This rearrangement joins TRBV29-1 to TRBJ1-3; 7 nucleotides align to TRBD1. This CDR3 region has 14 residues. Trimming removed 5 bases from V and 1 base from J; junction bases left unmatched: 5. The germline V gene encodes CDR1 SQVTM and CDR2 ANQGSEA.

This chain links TRBV6-1 with TRBJ2-3; 9 bases map to TRBD2. Germline CDR1 reads MNHNS; CDR2 reads SASEGT. CDR3 length: 18 amino acids. After removal of 2 bases from V and 0 bases from J, the junction contained 9 bases not matched to a gene. The CDR3 is CASSEFGGGGWSTDTQYF. CDR3 in DNA: TGTGCCAGCAGTGAATTTGGCGGGGGGGGCTGGAGCACAGATACGCAGTATTTT.

CDR3: CASSKIPPRGRYSGNTIYF. In nucleotides, the CDR3 is TGTGCCAGCAGCAAAATCCCCCCCCGGGGAAGGTACTCTGGAAACACCATATATTTT. V and J are TRBV21-1 and TRBJ1-3. TRBV21-1 is termed a pseudogene. The CDR3 has 19 amino acids.

The rearrangement links TRBV7-6 to TRBJ2-7; 11 nucleotides match TRBD2. The CDR3 has 14 amino acids. Per germline, CDR1 SGHVS and CDR2 FNYEAQ. V was pared by 5 bases and J by 5 bases, with 5 bases of the junction left unmatched. CDR3 protein: CASSLSGGADEQYF. DNA of the CDR3: TGTGCCAGCAGCCTTAGCGGGGGGGCAGACGAGCAGTACTTC.